The rows below give T cell receptor beta chains drawn from one sample of a study of blood T cell repertoires in COVID-19. Sequenced by immunoSEQ multiplex PCR; TCRdb stores in-frame clones only, minus some. Here the sample spans 300,000 or so clones, about 88% being singletons. Sequencing was performed on PBMCs or T cells enriched from blood (not recorded which). These receptors were obtained from a woman in her twenties or thirties who had recovered from COVID-19. The CDR3 runs from the conserved cysteine through the conserved F or W. D genes are given only for firm matches. Clone size appears in some rows only: once, few, many, or a class for an expanded clone.

size: .; D: TRBD1; J: TRBJ1-5; V: TRBV2; DNA: TGTGCCAGCAGGGGCGGGACAGGGGGCCGCAATCAGCCCCAGCATTTT; CDR3: CASRGGTGGRNQPQHF
size: .; D: .; J: TRBJ1-5; V: TRBV7-8; DNA: TGTGCCAGCAGCGTGAGAAATAGCAATCAGCCCCAGCATTTT; CDR3: CASSVRNSNQPQHF
size: many; D: TRBD1; J: TRBJ2-7; V: TRBV5-5; DNA: TGTGCCAGCAGCTTGGACAGGGGTTCCTACGAGCAGTACTTC; CDR3: CASSLDRGSYEQYF
size: .; D: .; J: TRBJ1-1; V: TRBV6-5; DNA: TGTGCCAGCACCGTACAGGGCACCCTTGAAGCTTTCTTT; CDR3: CASTVQGTLEAFF
size: .; D: TRBD1; J: TRBJ1-1; V: TRBV28; DNA: TGTGCCAGCTGCGACAGGGGGGGAGGTGAAGCTTTCTTT; CDR3: CASCDRGGGEAFF
size: .; D: .; J: TRBJ2-7; V: TRBV4-3; DNA: TGCGCCAGCAGCCTAAGCAGGGGATCCTACGAGCAGTACTTC; CDR3: CASSLSRGSYEQYF
size: few; D: TRBD1; J: TRBJ2-4; V: TRBV29-1; DNA: TGCAGCGCCGGGACAGGGGCTTCCCTAGCCAAAAACATTCAGTACTTC; CDR3: CSAGTGASLAKNIQYF
size: .; D: .; J: TRBJ2-1; V: TRBV28; DNA: TGTGCCAGCAGCCCCGGCAGCGGTTTCTACAATGAGCAGTTCTTC; CDR3: CASSPGSGFYNEQFF
size: many; D: TRBD2; J: TRBJ2-1; V: TRBV2; DNA: TGTGCCAGCAGTTTTTCCGGACTAGCGGGGATCTACAATGAGCAGTTCTTC; CDR3: CASSFSGLAGIYNEQFF
size: .; D: .; J: TRBJ1-1; V: TRBV9; DNA: TGTGCCAGCAGCGTAGTGCGGGGTCGGACTGAAGCTTTCTTT; CDR3: CASSVVRGRTEAFF
size: .; D: .; J: TRBJ2-7; V: TRBV28; DNA: TGTGCCAGCAGTTTTTTCCAGCGAGGTTACGAGCAGTACTTC; CDR3: CASSFFQRGYEQYF
size: few; D: TRBD1; J: TRBJ1-5; V: TRBV29-1; DNA: TGCAGCGTGGGTGGGCAGGGGGGTCAGCCCCAGCATTTT; CDR3: CSVGGQGGQPQHF
size: once; D: .; J: TRBJ1-5; V: TRBV6-2/TRBV6-3; DNA: TGTGCCAGCAGTTCGGGCAGGGTCCAGCCCCAGCATTTT; CDR3: CASSSGRVQPQHF
size: .; D: TRBD1; J: TRBJ1-6; V: TRBV5-6; DNA: TGTGCCAGCAGCTTAGGACAGGGGCAGAACTTGGGGTACACCCTCCACTTT; CDR3: CASSLGQGQNLGYTLHF
size: .; D: .; J: TRBJ1-3; V: TRBV30; DNA: TGTGCCTGGAGGCCTCAGGGGTGGGGAAACACCATATATTTT; CDR3: CAWRPQGWGNTIYF
size: .; D: .; J: TRBJ2-5; V: TRBV6-1; DNA: TGTGCCAGCAGTGAACGTCCCGAGGATGAGACCCAGTACTTC; CDR3: CASSERPEDETQYF
size: .; D: .; J: TRBJ1-1; V: TRBV12-5; DNA: TGTGCTAGTGGTTTGGGGACAAACATGAACACTGAAGCTTTCTTT; CDR3: CASGLGTNMNTEAFF
size: .; D: .; J: TRBJ2-1; V: TRBV24-1; DNA: TGTGCCACCAGCGGAACAGGGACCTACAATGAGCAGTTCTTC; CDR3: CATSGTGTYNEQFF
size: .; D: .; J: TRBJ1-1; V: TRBV20-1; DNA: TGCAGTGCTAGGGCGGACACTGAAGCTTTCTTT; CDR3: CSARADTEAFF
size: .; D: .; J: TRBJ1-2; V: TRBV6-6; DNA: TGTGCCAGCAGACAGGGTGTAAATGGCTACACCTTC; CDR3: CASRQGVNGYTF
size: .; D: .; J: TRBJ1-4; V: TRBV2; DNA: TGTGCCAGCAGTGAACGGGTCAGAAAACTGTTTTTT; CDR3: CASSERVRKLFF
size: .; D: TRBD1; J: TRBJ1-1; V: TRBV19; DNA: TGTGCCAGTAGTGTGGACAGGGAGTACACTGAGGCTTTCTTT; CDR3: CASSVDREYTEAFF
size: .; D: .; J: TRBJ1-6; V: TRBV9; DNA: TGTGCCAGCAAGCAGGGAAATTCACCCCTCCACTTT; CDR3: CASKQGNSPLHF
size: .; D: .; J: TRBJ1-5; V: TRBV10-3; DNA: TGTGCCATCAGCCCTATAGATAGCAATCAGCCCCAGCATTTT; CDR3: CAISPIDSNQPQHF
size: .; D: TRBD1; J: TRBJ1-5; V: TRBV7-8; DNA: TGTGCCAGCAGCTTAGGAGGTACAGGGGCCAATCAGCCCCAGCATTTT; CDR3: CASSLGGTGANQPQHF
size: .; D: .; J: TRBJ2-7; V: TRBV27; DNA: TGTGCCAGCAGTTTATCCGGGACTGGAGAGCAGTACTTC; CDR3: CASSLSGTGEQYF
size: .; D: TRBD1; J: TRBJ2-1; V: TRBV3-1/TRBV3-2; DNA: TGTGCCAGCAGCGACAGGGGAAGGACCTACAATGAGCAGTTCTTC; CDR3: CASSDRGRTYNEQFF
size: few; D: TRBD1; J: TRBJ2-7; V: TRBV2; DNA: TGTGCCAGCAAATCCGGGACAGGGCTCCACGAGCAGTACTTC; CDR3: CASKSGTGLHEQYF
size: .; D: TRBD2; J: TRBJ2-7; V: TRBV13; DNA: TGTGCCAGCAGCTTCCGGCGGGGGGGCTACGAGCAGTACTTC; CDR3: CASSFRRGGYEQYF
size: .; D: TRBD1; J: TRBJ1-1; V: TRBV28; DNA: TGTGCCAGCAGTTCACCCGGGACAGGGAACACTGAAGCTTTCTTT; CDR3: CASSSPGTGNTEAFF
size: .; D: TRBD2; J: TRBJ2-1; V: TRBV3-1/TRBV3-2; DNA: TGTGCCAGCAGCCAAGTCCAGCGGGGTTTCGGTGAGCAGTTCTTC; CDR3: CASSQVQRGFGEQFF
size: .; D: TRBD1; J: TRBJ2-5; V: TRBV24-1; DNA: TGTGCCACCAGTGGGGTTCACAGGGGCGGCCAAGAGACCCAGTACTTC; CDR3: CATSGVHRGGQETQYF
size: .; D: .; J: TRBJ2-7; V: TRBV29-1; DNA: TGCAGCGTTGATGGGGGCCCCTCCTACGAGCAGTACTTC; CDR3: CSVDGGPSYEQYF
size: .; D: .; J: TRBJ2-3; V: TRBV7-2; DNA: TGTGCCAGCACCCCTAGAGGGGGGGCCTTGGATACGCAGTATTTT; CDR3: CASTPRGGALDTQYF
size: .; D: TRBD2; J: TRBJ2-2; V: TRBV2; DNA: TGTGCCAGCACCTCTATATCGGGGGGAGTAAACACCGGGGAGCTGTTTTTT; CDR3: CASTSISGGVNTGELFF
size: .; D: .; J: TRBJ2-5; V: TRBV27; DNA: TGTGCCAGCAGTTTGTCCCACGGGGGCCAAGAGACCCAGTACTTC; CDR3: CASSLSHGGQETQYF
size: .; D: TRBD2; J: TRBJ2-5; V: TRBV28; DNA: TGTGCCAGCAGTCCCCGACTAGCGGGGGGGGGTGGTGCGAAGACCCAGTACTTC; CDR3: CASSPRLAGGGGAKTQYF
size: once; D: .; J: TRBJ2-4; V: TRBV23-1; DNA: TGCGCCAGCAGTCAACCGGTGGCGATGAGAGGGCCAGATATAGCCAAAAACATTCAGTACTTC; CDR3: CASSQPVAMRGPDIAKNIQYF
size: .; D: .; J: TRBJ2-6; V: TRBV15; DNA: TGTGCCACCAGCATCCCTAAAGAGACAACAGTCAATAGCTCTGGGGCCAACGTCCTGACTTTC; CDR3: CATSIPKETTVNSSGANVLTF
size: .; D: .; J: TRBJ2-5; V: TRBV12-5; DNA: TGTGCTAGTGGAGACGGGGGGCGGGAGACCCAGTACTTC; CDR3: CASGDGGRETQYF
size: .; D: .; J: TRBJ1-1; V: TRBV19; DNA: TGTGCCAGTAGCCCCCCGAGGGGGAGCACTGAAGCTTTCTTT; CDR3: CASSPPRGSTEAFF
size: once; D: TRBD1; J: TRBJ2-7; V: TRBV5-1; DNA: TGCGCCAGCAGCCCCTCCACCAGGACAGGGCGCGAGCAGTACTTC; CDR3: CASSPSTRTGREQYF
size: .; D: TRBD1; J: TRBJ1-5; V: TRBV19; DNA: TGTGCCACCACAGACAGGGGCCCTGGGGGCAATCAGCCCCAGCATTTT; CDR3: CATTDRGPGGNQPQHF
size: .; D: TRBD1; J: TRBJ2-3; V: TRBV10-1; DNA: TGCGCCAGCAGTGAGCGGACAGGGCCCGATACGCAGTATTTT; CDR3: CASSERTGPDTQYF
size: .; D: .; J: TRBJ2-7; V: TRBV30; DNA: TGTGCCTGGATGGCAGGCTCCTACGAGCAGTACTTC; CDR3: CAWMAGSYEQYF
size: .; D: .; J: TRBJ1-4; V: TRBV6-5; DNA: TGTGCCAGCAGTCCGGGGGGGACGTGGGAAAAACTGTTTTTT; CDR3: CASSPGGTWEKLFF
size: .; D: TRBD1; J: TRBJ1-4; V: TRBV7-8; DNA: TGTGCCAGCAGCCTTACAGGGGCGGTAGAGGAAAAACTGTTTTTT; CDR3: CASSLTGAVEEKLFF
size: few; D: .; J: TRBJ1-5; V: TRBV9; DNA: TGTGCCAGCAGCGTAGGACAGGATGGGGACCAGCCCCAGCATTTT; CDR3: CASSVGQDGDQPQHF
size: .; D: TRBD1; J: TRBJ1-1; V: TRBV6-5; DNA: TGTGCCAGCAGCTTCGGACAGGTGAACACTGAAGCTTTCTTT; CDR3: CASSFGQVNTEAFF
size: .; D: TRBD1; J: TRBJ2-7; V: TRBV20-1; DNA: TGCAGTGCTAGTAGGACAGGGAAAGGCGAGCAGTACTTC; CDR3: CSASRTGKGEQYF
size: .; D: .; J: TRBJ1-5; V: TRBV5-8; DNA: TGTGCCAGCAGCTTGGATGCGGGGGGCCAGCCCCAGCATTTT; CDR3: CASSLDAGGQPQHF
size: once; D: TRBD2; J: TRBJ2-2; V: TRBV10-3; DNA: TGTGCCATCAGTGAAGGGATAGCGGGGGGTGTCGGGGAGCTGTTTTTT; CDR3: CAISEGIAGGVGELFF